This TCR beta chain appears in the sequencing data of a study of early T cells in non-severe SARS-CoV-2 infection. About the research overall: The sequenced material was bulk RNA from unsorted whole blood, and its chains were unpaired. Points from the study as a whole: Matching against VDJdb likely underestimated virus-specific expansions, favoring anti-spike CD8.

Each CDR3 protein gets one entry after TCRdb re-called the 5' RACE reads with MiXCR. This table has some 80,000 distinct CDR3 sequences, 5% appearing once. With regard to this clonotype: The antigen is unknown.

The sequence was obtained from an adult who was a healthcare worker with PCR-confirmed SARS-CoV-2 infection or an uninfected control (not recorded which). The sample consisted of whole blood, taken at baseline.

DNA of the CDR3: TGTGCCAGCAGCCATGCCCGGGCCCAGAGGGACGAGCAGTACTTC. It specifies CASSHARAQRDEQYF. The chain uses TRBV14 and TRBJ2-7, with D possibly being TRBD2 (5 bases). Per the germline V gene, CDR1 is SGHDN and CDR2 is FVKESK. V dropped 3 bases and J dropped 5 bases, with 17 bases sitting between them. This CDR3 contains 15 residues.